The 25 T cell receptor beta chains reported below all come from one sample, sequenced in a study of cytomegalovirus exposure and HLA in healthy donors. The PCR employed 60 Vbeta primers together with 13 Jbeta primers. Profiling relied on immunoSEQ multiplex PCR, and the TCRdb table lists in-frame clones only, not all of them. Among some 220,000 clones listed, 77% were seen once. Sequencing was done on a sample of PBMCs. The receptor source for this set is a woman in her fifties or sixties in good health and CMV-seropositive.

The chain has TRBV9 and TRBJ1-6; TRBD1 aligns across 7 bases. The CDR3 consists of 17 residues. Germline values: CDR1 SGDLS, CDR2 YYNGEE. V was pared by 3 bases and J by 0 bases, with 6 bases of the junction left unmatched. The CDR3 reads CASSEDRESSYNSPLHF. CDR3 bases: TGTGCCAGCAGCGAAGACAGGGAGAGCTCCTATAATTCACCCCTCCACTTT.

This clone was seen a handful of times. The chain links TRBV10-3 to TRBJ2-1; the match to TRBD2 covers 13 bases. V shed 2 bases, J shed 4 bases, and the junction held 17 bases outside the gene matches. Germline assignment: CDR1 ENHRY and CDR2 SYGVKD. The CDR3 is 21 amino acids. The CDR3 DNA follows: TGTGCCATCAGTGAGCCTGGGGGGGCGCAACTAGCGGGGGGGCGGTACAATGAGCAGTTCTTC. This encodes CAISEPGGAQLAGGRYNEQFF.

The chain links TRBV7-3 to TRBJ2-7; 12 bases match TRBD2. The junction had 3 bases not matched to a gene; V was cut back by 1 base and J by 5 bases. This CDR3 has 15 amino acids. The germline CDR1 and CDR2 sequences are SGHTA and FQGTGA. Here the CDR3 reads CASSLRLAGVNEQYF. The CDR3 bases are TGTGCCAGCAGCTTAAGACTAGCGGGGGTGAACGAGCAGTACTTC.

The V call is TRBV5-1, the J call TRBJ1-2; 10 bases agree with TRBD1. The V gene's germline CDR1 is SGHRS and CDR2 YFSETQ. The ends lost 3 bases at V and 8 bases at J; junction bases unmatched: 10. The CDR3 length is 15 residues. The DNA for the CDR3 is TGCGCCAGCAGCTGGGGGACAGGGGCTTCGGGGGGCTACACCTTC. This codes for CASSWGTGASGGYTF.

The genes are TRBV14 and TRBJ2-7; D not resolved. CDR1 is SGHDN and CDR2 is FVKESK in the germline V gene. V was cut by 1 base and J by 7 bases, with 17 bases left in between. The CDR3 length is 15 residues. The CDR3 nucleotides read TGTGCCAGCAGCCAAGTATTTGGGCAGTCAGAAGAGCAGTACTTC. Its translation: CASSQVFGQSEEQYF.

CDR3 sequence: CASSLGPAGEGTGELFF. CDR3 DNA: TGCGCCAGCAGCTTGGGTCCCGCGGGGGAAGGGACCGGGGAGCTGTTTTTT. The rearrangement joins TRBV5-1 to TRBJ2-2; 7 bases line up with TRBD2. CDR1 is SGHRS and CDR2 is YFSETQ in the germline V gene. J was trimmed by 5 bases and V by 0 bases; bases with no gene match: 10. This CDR3 has 17 amino acids.

The chain couples TRBV27 to TRBJ1-4; the D is unclear. Between the trimmed V and J ends, which lost 3 bases and 6 bases, there was a span of 14 bases. The CDR3 extends over 15 amino acids. Germline-derived CDR1 and CDR2 are MNHEY and SMNVEV (reference sequence). CDR3 sequence reads: CASSFLPVGDEKLFF. The CDR3 coding sequence is TGTGCCAGCAGTTTCCTCCCGGTGGGAGATGAAAAACTGTTTTTT.

The V and J genes are TRBV11-2 and TRBJ2-1; D is uncertain. Germline V gene lookup returns CDR1 SGHAT and CDR2 FQNNGV. The CDR3 has 14 amino acids. V shed 3 bases and J shed 5 bases, with 11 bases lying between them. The CDR3 protein is CASSFFELHNEQFF. The CDR3 DNA reads TGTGCCAGCAGCTTCTTTGAACTCCACAATGAGCAGTTCTTC.

The gene calls are TRBV28 and TRBJ1-1; D possibly corresponds to TRBD1 (5 bases). V shed 3 bases and J shed 10 bases, with 9 bases lying between them. The CDR3 sequence is 11 residues long. Germline values: CDR1 MDHEN, CDR2 SYDVKM. The CDR3: CASSFQGGAFF. The CDR3 region has the DNA TGTGCCAGCAGTTTCCAGGGAGGAGCTTTCTTT. The variable domain in full, completed from reference TRBV28 and TRBJ1-1, reads DVKVTQSSRYLVKRTGEKVFLECVQDMDHENMFWYRQDPGLGLRLIYFSYDVKMKEKGDIPEGYSVSREKKERFSLILESASTNQTSMYLCASSFQGGAFFGQGTRLTVV.

The chain carries TRBV5-1 and TRBJ1-1, with D possibly being TRBD1 (6 bases). Trimming left V 0 bases short and J 7 bases short, with 10 bases between. Germline-derived CDR1 and CDR2 are SGHRS and YFSETQ. The CDR3 has 13 amino acids. The CDR3 loop reads CASSLVGAVEAFF. The CDR3 DNA reads TGCGCCAGCAGCTTGGTGGGGGCGGTTGAAGCTTTCTTT. The variable domain in full, with the rest retrieved from reference TRBV5-1 and TRBJ1-1, is KAGVTQTPRYLIKTRGQQVTLSCSPISGHRSVSWYQQTPGQGLQFLFEYFSETQRNKGNFPGRFSGRQFSNSRSEMNVSTLELGDSALYLCASSLVGAVEAFFGQGTRLTVV.

In regard to this clone: The sample has other DNA sequences that encode this CDR3 too. J is TRBJ2-7 and V is TRBV20-1; the D gene is possibly TRBD2 (5 bases). The CDR3 runs to 11 residues. In germline, CDR1 is DFQATT, CDR2 SNEGSKA (reference sequence). Trimming left V 6 bases short and J 3 bases short, with 9 bases between. CDR3 sequence (DNA): TGCAGTGCCCCTCGGGGCTACGAGCAGTACTTC. Protein: CSAPRGYEQYF.

Of note for this clone: This CDR3 is also generated by other DNA sequences in the sample. The chain combines TRBV30 with TRBJ1-4; 9 positions agree with TRBD1. Looked up from germline, CDR1 is GTSNPN and CDR2 is SVGIG (reference sequence). This CDR3 region has 14 residues. V lost 2 bases and J lost 7; bases outside the gene matches: 5. CDR3 sequence: CAWSIQGAGEKLFF. DNA for the CDR3: TGTGCCTGGAGTATACAGGGGGCGGGTGAAAAACTGTTTTTT.

The gene calls are TRBV14 and TRBJ1-1, with no clear D. Trimming took 5 bases from V and 1 from J, leaving 14 bases between them. CDR1 is SGHDN and CDR2 is FVKESK in the germline V gene. The CDR3 contains 15 residues. The CDR3: CASSEARAGNTEAFF. For the CDR3, the DNA is TGTGCCAGCAGCGAAGCCCGGGCGGGGAACACTGAAGCTTTCTTT.

The chain combines TRBV30 with TRBJ1-1; TRBD1 aligns across 10 bases. The V gene's germline CDR1 is GTSNPN and CDR2 SVGIG (reference sequence). The CDR3 is made up of 15 amino acids. J gave up 7 bases and V 5 bases, and 13 bases lay outside the gene matches. DNA for the CDR3: TGTGCCTGGGGTAAAAAGGGACAGGGGAACCATGAAGCTTTCTTT. Translating gives CAWGKKGQGNHEAFF. Based on the CDR3 plus reference TRBV30 and TRBJ1-1, the full variable domain is SQTIHQWPATLVQPVGSPLSLECTVEGTSNPNLYWYRQAAGRGLQLLFYSVGIGQISSEVPQNLSASRPQDRQFILSSKKLLLSDSGFYLCAWGKKGQGNHEAFFGQGTRLTVV.

This clone has only one observation. The chain links TRBV27 to TRBJ2-7; 7 bases line up with TRBD2. In germline, CDR1 is MNHEY, CDR2 SMNVEV (reference sequence). CDR3 length: 14 amino acids. The V and J ends lost 7 bases and 2 bases, in that order; junction bases with no gene match: 8. CDR3 sequence (DNA): TGTGCCAGCACTACCCAGCGGGACGCCTACGAGCAGTACTTC. This gives the protein CASTTQRDAYEQYF.

In this sample, this clone turned up a few times. The rearrangement links TRBV30 to TRBJ1-1; D is possibly TRBD1 (5 bases). The V end lost 0 bases, the J end lost 5 bases, and 10 bases lay between the germline ends. Germline assignment: CDR1 GTSNPN and CDR2 SVGIG (reference sequence). The CDR3 is made up of 13 amino acids. As DNA, the CDR3 is TGTGCCTGGAGTGTTCAGGGATGGACTGAAGCTTTCTTT. The encoded protein is CAWSVQGWTEAFF.

This clone was counted only a few times. V and J are TRBV6-1 and TRBJ1-5; 9 bases line up with TRBD1. CDR3 size: 15 residues. V was pared by 4 bases and J by 4 bases, with 5 bases of the junction left unmatched. Germline CDR1 MNHNS, CDR2 SASEGT. The CDR3 nucleotides read TGTGCCAGCAGTGTCCTCGGGACAGGGAATCAGCCCCAGCATTTT. Translated, it gives CASSVLGTGNQPQHF.

The chain carries TRBV5-4 and TRBJ2-2, with D unclear. Germline assignment: CDR1 SGHNT and CDR2 YYREEE (reference sequence). The CDR3 covers 14 residues. Trimming took 5 bases from V and 0 from J, leaving 8 bases between them. The CDR3 DNA is TGTGCCAGCAGGACAACGGCGAACACCGGGGAGCTGTTTTTT. As protein: CASRTTANTGELFF.

The rearrangement joins TRBV28 to TRBJ1-5; D gene unclear. Trimming left V 4 bases short and J 7 bases short, with 11 bases between. The CDR3 extends over 13 amino acids. Germline assignment: CDR1 MDHEN and CDR2 SYDVKM. The CDR3 here is CASSSGSRQPQHF. The DNA for the CDR3 is TGTGCCAGCAGTTCCGGTTCCCGACAGCCCCAGCATTTT.

The chain is built from TRBV7-2 and TRBJ2-7; no definite D call. This CDR3 has 13 amino acids. Germline V lookup: CDR1 SGHTA, CDR2 FQGNSA. The V and J ends lost 1 base and 7 bases respectively, with 11 bases between them. CDR3 sequence: CASSLDLLAEQYF. The CDR3 DNA reads as TGTGCCAGCAGCTTAGATCTCCTCGCGGAGCAGTACTTC.

This chain joins TRBV27 and TRBJ1-5; TRBD1 might be the D (6 bases). V was trimmed by 5 bases and J by 6 bases, leaving 14 bases between them. The CDR3 totals 14 residues. The germline CDR1 and CDR2 sequences are MNHEY and SMNVEV (reference sequence). Here the CDR3 DNA reads TGTGCCAGCAGTGCACAGGGCGGCGGTCAGCCCCAGCATTTT. Its translation is CASSAQGGGQPQHF.

This chain joins TRBV9 and TRBJ1-6; 12 bases match TRBD1. CDR1 and CDR2 from the germline V gene are SGDLS and YYNGEE. This CDR3 has 15 amino acids. The J segment lost 8 bases and the V segment lost 4 bases, leaving 4 bases of the junction unmatched. CDR3 residues: CASSPRDRGHSPLHF. In DNA form, the CDR3 reads TGTGCCAGCAGCCCGCGGGACAGGGGGCATTCACCCCTCCACTTT. The full variable domain, with the rest looked up from reference TRBV9 and TRBJ1-6, is DSGVTQTPKHLITATGQRVTLRCSPRSGDLSVYWYQQSLDQGLQFLIQYYNGEERAKGNILERFSAQQFPDLHSELNLSSLELGDSALYFCASSPRDRGHSPLHFGNGTRLTVT.

This clone was counted only a few times. The chain has TRBV4-1 and TRBJ2-7; 9 bases match TRBD1. The ends lost 7 bases at V and 10 bases at J; junction bases unmatched: 14. CDR3 size: 14 residues. Germline lookup yields CDR1 MGHRA and CDR2 YSYEKL. CDR3 amino acids: CASNPGTGLYPQYF. DNA for the CDR3: TGCGCCAGCAACCCCGGGACAGGGCTTTACCCCCAGTACTTC.

The J gene is TRBJ1-2, the V gene TRBV30; D unresolved. The CDR3 length is 13 residues. Germline loops: CDR1 GTSNPN, CDR2 SVGIG (reference sequence). The V and J ends lost 0 bases and 4 bases respectively, with 9 bases between them. Here the CDR3 reads CAWSVERSYGYTF. The CDR3 DNA reads as TGTGCCTGGAGTGTTGAGAGATCCTATGGCTACACCTTC.

The chain couples TRBV6-5 to TRBJ1-5; D is unclear. V dropped 6 bases and J dropped 2 bases, with 8 bases sitting between them. Germline CDR1 reads MNHEY; CDR2 reads SVGAGI. The CDR3 is 13 residues long. CDR3 protein: CASRHDGNQPQHF. The CDR3 DNA reads TGTGCCAGCAGACATGATGGCAATCAGCCCCAGCATTTT.